The source of this T cell receptor beta chain is a study of cytomegalovirus exposure and HLA in healthy donors. Study results and limitations: Rare TCR sequences dominated, though some public TCRs recurred in many donors. Reportedly, fewer N-insertions than the approximately 680-donor mean appeared in an Asian-associated ancestry cluster in a later analysis. As a later analysis showed, a missense DCLRE1C variant was linked to trimming of TCR beta V- and J-genes.

Both 60 Vbeta primers and 13 Jbeta primers went into the PCR. Sequencing was performed with immunoSEQ multiplex PCR; in TCRdb, only in-frame clones are kept and a portion is missing. Of 100,000 to 120,000 clones in the sample, over 65% are singletons; the top ten hold more than 3.5%. The length of the CDR3 is 13 residues. In germline, CDR1 is GTSNPN, CDR2 SVGIG (reference sequence). The germline V and J ends were trimmed by 4 bases and 6 bases, with 15 bases remaining between them. As regards this clone: Its cognate antigen is unknown.

The sequence was obtained from a woman aged 40 to 50 in good health and CMV-seropositive. The chain uses TRBV30 and TRBJ1-1; D not resolved. Sequenced input: PBMCs. The CDR3, as DNA: TGTGCCTGGACCAAACAACTGAGCGCTGAAGCTTTCTTT. It translates to CAWTKQLSAEAFF.